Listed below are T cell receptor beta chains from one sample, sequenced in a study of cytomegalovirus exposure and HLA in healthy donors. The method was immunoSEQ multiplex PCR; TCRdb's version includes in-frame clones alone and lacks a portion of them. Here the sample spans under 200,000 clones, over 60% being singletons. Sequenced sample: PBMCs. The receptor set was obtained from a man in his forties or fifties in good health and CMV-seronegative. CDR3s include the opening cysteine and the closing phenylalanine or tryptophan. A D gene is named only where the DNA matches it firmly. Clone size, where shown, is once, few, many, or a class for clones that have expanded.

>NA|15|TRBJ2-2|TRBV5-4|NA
TGTGCCAGCAGCTTGGACACCGCGGGCACCGGGGAGCTGTTTTTT
CASSLDTAGTGELFF
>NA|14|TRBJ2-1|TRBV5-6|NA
TGTGCCAGCAGCTCGGGAGATCTTTACAATGAGCAGTTCTTC
CASSSGDLYNEQFF
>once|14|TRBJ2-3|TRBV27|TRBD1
TGTGCCAGCAGTCCGGGACAGGACACAGATACGCAGTATTTT
CASSPGQDTDTQYF
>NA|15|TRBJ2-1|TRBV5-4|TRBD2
TGTGCCAGCAGCCGAGCTAGCGGGAGTAGCAATGAGCAGTTCTTC
CASSRASGSSNEQFF
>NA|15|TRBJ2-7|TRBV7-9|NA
TGTTCCAGCAGCTTATCCCCCCAGGGTTTCCACGAGCAGTACTTC
CSSSLSPQGFHEQYF
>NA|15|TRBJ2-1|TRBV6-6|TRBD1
TGTGCCAGCAGTTCCCGGGACAGGGTTTTTCATGAGCAGTTCTTC
CASSSRDRVFHEQFF
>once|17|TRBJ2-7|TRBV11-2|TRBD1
TGTGCCAGCAGCTCTGGAGAATGGACAGGCAACTCCTACGAGCAGTACTTC
CASSSGEWTGNSYEQYF
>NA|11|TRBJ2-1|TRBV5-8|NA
TGTGCCAGCAGCCTCCACAATGAGCAGTTCTTC
CASSLHNEQFF
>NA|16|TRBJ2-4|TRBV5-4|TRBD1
TGTGCCAGCAGCCGAACAGGGGTGGAGGCCAAAAACATTCAGTACTTC
CASSRTGVEAKNIQYF
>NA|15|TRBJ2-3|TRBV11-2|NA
TGTGCCAGCAGCTTATTAGCGGAGGGGACAGATACGCAGTATTTT
CASSLLAEGTDTQYF